This record concerns one TCR beta chain sequence. Its target is unknown. During the collection period, no donor immune events like infections were recorded. The germline V and J ends were trimmed by 7 bases and 8 bases, with 21 bases remaining between them. Germline V CDR1 and CDR2: GTSNPN, SVGIG (reference sequence). The CDR3 totals 15 residues. Assay: immunoSEQ multiplex PCR; the TCRdb copy retains only in-frame clones and omits some. The sample lists approximately 120,000 clones; roughly 84% were seen once. These data are taken from a study of identifying expanded T cells in peripheral blood. Study-level points and caveats: Across healthy donors, higher total template counts meant significantly greater roughly two-week count variance. Differentially abundant clones: roughly 1.2 between replicates, approximately 16 at two to three weeks, approximately 18 at four.

The sequenced sample was blood. This clonotype originated in a person aged 18 to 69 in good health. J is TRBJ1-6 and V is TRBV30; a weak D match, TRBD1 (6 bases). CDR3 in DNA: TGTGCCTATACCACAGGGATTCTCTACGATTCACCCCTCCACTTT. Amino acids: CAYTTGILYDSPLHF.